Shown below are 13 T cell receptor beta chains from a single sample sequenced in a study of beta chain features in type 1 diabetes. Since all of the isolated RNA was reverse transcribed, expressed TCRB transcripts were what got sequenced. Profiled with immunoSEQ multiplex PCR; TCRdb holds only in-frame clones, not every one. This sample has about 360,000 clones, with 10% to 15% found just once. The specimen was naive CD4+ T cells from blood. These receptors originate from a man aged 18 to 30 in good health.

The rearrangement joins TRBV7-2 to TRBJ1-2; 8 bases map to TRBD1. The CDR3 spans 14 residues. Losses at the gene ends were 5 bases for V and 4 bases for J; bases not matched to a gene: 6. Germline V lookup: CDR1 SGHTA, CDR2 FQGNSA. The CDR3 protein is CASSPDRGSYGYTF. The CDR3 coding sequence is TGTGCCAGCAGCCCAGACAGGGGAAGCTATGGCTACACCTTC. Together with reference TRBV7-2 and TRBJ1-2, the CDR3 gives the full variable domain: GAGVSQSPSNKVTEKGKDVELRCDPISGHTALYWYRQSLGQGLEFLIYFQGNSAPDKSGLPSDRFSAERTGGSVSTLTIQRTQQEDSAVYLCASSPDRGSYGYTFGSGTRLTVV.

This clone has only a few counts. V and J are TRBV7-2 and TRBJ2-1; D is possibly TRBD2 (6 bases). Germline V gives CDR1 SGHTA, CDR2 FQGNSA. Trimming shortened V by 5 bases and J by 0 bases, and 14 bases separated the two germline ends. The CDR3 runs to 16 residues. The CDR3 sequence is CASSPLALSSYNEQFF. In DNA, the CDR3 is TGTGCCAGCAGCCCTCTAGCGTTAAGCTCCTACAATGAGCAGTTCTTC.

The rearrangement joins TRBV7-2 to TRBJ1-2; no definite D call. Germline CDR1 is SGHTA and CDR2 is FQGNSA. The CDR3 is made up of 13 amino acids. V was shortened by 5 bases and J by 2 bases, with 9 bases between the two germline ends. The CDR3 here is CASSLKVNYGYTF. The DNA of the CDR3 is TGTGCCAGCAGCCTAAAAGTGAACTATGGCTACACCTTC.

V and J are TRBV28 and TRBJ1-1, with D uncertain. The germline V and J ends were trimmed by 8 bases and 7 bases, with 20 bases remaining between them. CDR3 length: 14 residues. Germline V gene sequence: CDR1 MDHEN, CDR2 SYDVKM. CDR3 region: CASSNSGERSEAFF. DNA for the CDR3: TGTGCCAGCTCCAATTCCGGGGAAAGGAGTGAAGCTTTCTTT.

This clone has only a few counts. V gene TRBV7-9 combines with J gene TRBJ2-7; D ambiguous. Looked up from germline, CDR1 is SEHNR and CDR2 is FQNEAQ (reference sequence). The length of the CDR3 is 12 residues. V lost 3 bases to trimming and J lost 7 bases, with 10 bases between them. CDR3 coding DNA: TGTGCCAGCAGCTTGTACGGGTCGGAGCAGTACTTC. It specifies CASSLYGSEQYF. Filled out from reference TRBV7-9 and TRBJ2-7, the complete variable domain reads DTGVSQNPRHKITKRGQNVTFRCDPISEHNRLYWYRQTLGQGPEFLTYFQNEAQLEKSRLLSDRFSAERPKGSFSTLEIQRTEQGDSAMYLCASSLYGSEQYFGPGTRLTVT.

This clone was counted between two and nine times. The V and J genes are TRBV7-8 and TRBJ1-1, with D hard to call. V was shortened by 1 base and J by 4 bases, with 13 bases between the two germline ends. This CDR3 contains 15 residues. Germline CDR1 SGHVS, CDR2 FQNEAQ. CDR3 nucleotides: TGTGCCAGCAGCTTAGTTCGGGGTTGGGTCACTGAAGCTTTCTTT. Translating it yields CASSLVRGWVTEAFF.

This clone appeared a few times. CDR3 sequence reads: CASSLVSRVGNTEAFF. In DNA, the CDR3 is TGTGCCAGCAGCCTCGTGAGCAGGGTGGGGAACACTGAAGCTTTCTTT. The chain joins TRBV7-2 to TRBJ1-1; weak D call: TRBD1 (5 bases). CDR3 length: 16 residues. Germline assignment: CDR1 SGHTA and CDR2 FQGNSA. Trimming took off 5 bases at V and 1 base at J, with 17 bases between the two ends.

This clone was picked up a small number of times. The chain uses TRBV5-1 and TRBJ1-2; TRBD1 matches 7 bases. Germline V gives CDR1 SGHRS, CDR2 YFSETQ. V shed 7 bases and J 5 bases; nucleotides not matched to a gene: 5. This CDR3 is 12 amino acids long. The DNA of the CDR3 is TGCGCCAGCGGGGACAGCACTTATGGCTACACCTTC. Its translation is CASGDSTYGYTF.

This clone has a handful of counts. The chain carries TRBV6-5 and TRBJ2-7; 9 positions agree with TRBD2. V shed 5 bases, J shed 0 bases, and the junction held 5 bases outside the gene matches. The CDR3 is 15 amino acids. Germline-derived CDR1 and CDR2 are MNHEY and SVGAGI. CDR3 protein: CASSISGGSSYEQYF. In nucleotides, the CDR3 is TGTGCCAGCAGTATCAGCGGGGGGAGCTCCTACGAGCAGTACTTC.

This clone was seen a few times. This chain connects TRBV4-3 to TRBJ2-5; D gene uncertain. Trimming left V 10 bases short and J 0 bases short, with 21 bases between. Germline V gene data show CDR1 as LGHNA and CDR2 as YSLEER. The CDR3 is 16 residues long. The CDR3 nucleotides are TGCGCCACCGCTCCTGGGCCTACCTTGTACCAAGAGACCCAGTACTTC. It codes for CATAPGPTLYQETQYF.

This sequence joins TRBV11-2 and TRBJ2-3; D may be TRBD2 (6 bases). V was clipped by 4 bases and J by 3 bases, with 20 bases between them. The CDR3 runs 17 residues. Germline V lookup: CDR1 SGHAT, CDR2 FQNNGV. CDR3 DNA: TGTGCCAGCAGCTCAGCCCCCTTTGGGACTTGGACAGATACGCAGTATTTT. It encodes CASSSAPFGTWTDTQYF.

This clone was counted only a few times. The chain is built from TRBV5-1 and TRBJ2-5; 9 bases agree with TRBD1. Germline CDR1 is SGHRS and CDR2 is YFSETQ. V was clipped by 4 bases and J by 5 bases; unmatched bases: 9. This CDR3 has 15 residues. The CDR3 DNA sequence: TGCGCCAGCAGCATACTCCCGGGACAGGGTGAGACCCAGTACTTC. It specifies CASSILPGQGETQYF.

The sample holds a few counts of this clone. The chain is built from TRBV4-1 and TRBJ2-3, with 7 nucleotides matching TRBD2. Trimming at V came to 2 bases and at J to 2 bases, leaving 4 bases not matched to a gene. This CDR3 region has 15 residues. Looked up from germline, CDR1 is MGHRA and CDR2 is YSYEKL. CDR3 DNA sequence: TGCGCCAGCAGCCAACTAGCGGCCCACACAGATACGCAGTATTTT. Residues: CASSQLAAHTDTQYF.